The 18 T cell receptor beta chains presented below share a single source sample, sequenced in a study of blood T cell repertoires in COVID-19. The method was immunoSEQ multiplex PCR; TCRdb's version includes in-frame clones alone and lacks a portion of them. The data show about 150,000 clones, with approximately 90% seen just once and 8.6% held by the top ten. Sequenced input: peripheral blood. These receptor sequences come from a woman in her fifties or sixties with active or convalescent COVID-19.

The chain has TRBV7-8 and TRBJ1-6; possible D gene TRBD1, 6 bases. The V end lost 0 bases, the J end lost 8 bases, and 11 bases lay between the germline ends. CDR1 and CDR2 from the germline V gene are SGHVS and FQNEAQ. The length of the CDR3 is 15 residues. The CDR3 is CASSLARDNYSPLHF. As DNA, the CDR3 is TGTGCCAGCAGCTTAGCCCGGGACAATTATTCACCCCTCCACTTT.

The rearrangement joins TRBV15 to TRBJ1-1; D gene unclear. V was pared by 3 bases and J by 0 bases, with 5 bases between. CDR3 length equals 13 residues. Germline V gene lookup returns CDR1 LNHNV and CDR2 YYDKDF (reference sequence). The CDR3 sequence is CATSSPMNTEAFF. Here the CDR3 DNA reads TGTGCCACCAGCAGCCCCATGAACACTGAAGCTTTCTTT.

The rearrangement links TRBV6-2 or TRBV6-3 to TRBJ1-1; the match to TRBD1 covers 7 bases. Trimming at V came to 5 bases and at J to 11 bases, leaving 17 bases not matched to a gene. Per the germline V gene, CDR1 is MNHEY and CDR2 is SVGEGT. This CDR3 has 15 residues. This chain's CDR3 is CASSLPRADRALAFF. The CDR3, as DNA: TGTGCCAGCAGTCTCCCTCGGGCTGACAGGGCCCTGGCTTTCTTT.

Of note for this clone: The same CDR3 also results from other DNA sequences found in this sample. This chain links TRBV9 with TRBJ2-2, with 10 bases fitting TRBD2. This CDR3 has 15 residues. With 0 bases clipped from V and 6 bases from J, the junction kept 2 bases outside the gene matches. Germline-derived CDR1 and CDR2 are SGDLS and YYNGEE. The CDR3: CASSVGLAGSGELFF. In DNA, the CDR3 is TGTGCCAGCAGCGTAGGACTAGCGGGTTCCGGGGAGCTGTTTTTT.

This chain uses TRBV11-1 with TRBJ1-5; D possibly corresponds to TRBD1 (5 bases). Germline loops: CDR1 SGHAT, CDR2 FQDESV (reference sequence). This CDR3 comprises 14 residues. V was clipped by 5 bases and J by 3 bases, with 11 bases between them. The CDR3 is CASSHAGNNQPQHF. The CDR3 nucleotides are TGTGCCAGCAGCCATGCAGGGAACAATCAGCCCCAGCATTTT. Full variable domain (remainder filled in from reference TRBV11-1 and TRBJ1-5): EAEVAQSPRYKITEKSQAVAFWCDPISGHATLYWYRQILGQGPELLVQFQDESVVDDSQLPKDRFSAERLKGVDSTLKIQPAELGDSAMYLCASSHAGNNQPQHFGDGTRLSIL.

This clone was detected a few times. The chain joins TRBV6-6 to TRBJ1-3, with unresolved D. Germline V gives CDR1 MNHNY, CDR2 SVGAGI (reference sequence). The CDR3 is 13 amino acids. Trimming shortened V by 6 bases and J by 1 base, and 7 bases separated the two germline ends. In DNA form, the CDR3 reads TGTGCCAGCAGCGGTATTTCTGGAAACACCATATATTTT. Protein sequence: CASSGISGNTIYF.

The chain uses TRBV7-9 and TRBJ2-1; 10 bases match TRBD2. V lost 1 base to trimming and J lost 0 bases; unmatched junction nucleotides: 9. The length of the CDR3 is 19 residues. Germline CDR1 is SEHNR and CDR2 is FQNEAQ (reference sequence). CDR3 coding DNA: TGTGCCAGCAGCTTAGTGAGGTTAGCGGGAGGAAACTCCTACAATGAGCAGTTCTTC. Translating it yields CASSLVRLAGGNSYNEQFF.

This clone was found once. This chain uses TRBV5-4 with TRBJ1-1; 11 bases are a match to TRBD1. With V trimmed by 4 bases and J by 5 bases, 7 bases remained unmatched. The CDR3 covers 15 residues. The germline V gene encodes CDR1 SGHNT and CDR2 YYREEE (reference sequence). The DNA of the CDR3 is TGTGCCAGCAGCCCAGGACAGGGGGCATTAACTGAAGCTTTCTTT. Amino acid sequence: CASSPGQGALTEAFF.

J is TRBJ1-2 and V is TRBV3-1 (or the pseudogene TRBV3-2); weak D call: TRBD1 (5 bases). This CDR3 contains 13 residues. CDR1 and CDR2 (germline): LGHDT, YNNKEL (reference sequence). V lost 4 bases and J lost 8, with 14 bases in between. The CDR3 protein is CASSPKWGDGYTF. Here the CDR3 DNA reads TGTGCCAGCAGCCCTAAATGGGGGGACGGCTACACCTTC.

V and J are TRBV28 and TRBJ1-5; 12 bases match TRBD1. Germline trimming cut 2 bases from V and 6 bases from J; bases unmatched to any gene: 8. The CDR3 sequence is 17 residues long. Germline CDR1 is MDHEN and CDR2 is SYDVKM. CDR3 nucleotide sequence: TGTGCCAGCAGTTTAGCCGGGACAGGGGGCGGTGGTCAGCCCCAGCATTTT. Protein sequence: CASSLAGTGGGGQPQHF.

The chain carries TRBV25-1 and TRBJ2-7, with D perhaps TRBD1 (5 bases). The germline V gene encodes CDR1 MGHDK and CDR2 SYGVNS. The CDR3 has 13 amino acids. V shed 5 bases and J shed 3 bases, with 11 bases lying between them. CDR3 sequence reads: CASSIDRSYEQYF. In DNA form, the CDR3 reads TGTGCCAGCAGTATCGACAGAAGCTACGAGCAGTACTTC.

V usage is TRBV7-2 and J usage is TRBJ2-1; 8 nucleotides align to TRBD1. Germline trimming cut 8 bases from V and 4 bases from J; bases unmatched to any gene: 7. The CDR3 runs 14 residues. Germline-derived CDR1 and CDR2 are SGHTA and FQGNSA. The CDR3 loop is CASALQGEYNEQFF. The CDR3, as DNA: TGTGCCAGCGCCCTACAGGGGGAATACAATGAGCAGTTCTTC.

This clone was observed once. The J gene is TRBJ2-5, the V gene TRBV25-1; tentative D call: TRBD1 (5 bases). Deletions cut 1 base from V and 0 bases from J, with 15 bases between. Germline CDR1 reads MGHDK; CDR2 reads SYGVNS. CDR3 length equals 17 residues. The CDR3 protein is CASSESLRQYYQETQYF. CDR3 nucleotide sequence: TGTGCCAGCAGTGAATCACTCCGACAGTATTACCAAGAGACCCAGTACTTC.

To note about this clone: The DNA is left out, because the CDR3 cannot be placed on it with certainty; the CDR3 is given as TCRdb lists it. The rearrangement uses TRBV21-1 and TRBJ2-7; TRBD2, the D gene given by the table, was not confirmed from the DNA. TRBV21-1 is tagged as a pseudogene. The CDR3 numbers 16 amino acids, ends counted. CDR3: CASSKVGPGSSYEQYF.

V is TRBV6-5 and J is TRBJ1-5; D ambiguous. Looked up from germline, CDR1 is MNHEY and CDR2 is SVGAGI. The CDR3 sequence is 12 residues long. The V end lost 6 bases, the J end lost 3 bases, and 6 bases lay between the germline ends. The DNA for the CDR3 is TGTGCCAGCAGCGGGGACAATCAGCCCCAGCATTTT. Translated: CASSGDNQPQHF.

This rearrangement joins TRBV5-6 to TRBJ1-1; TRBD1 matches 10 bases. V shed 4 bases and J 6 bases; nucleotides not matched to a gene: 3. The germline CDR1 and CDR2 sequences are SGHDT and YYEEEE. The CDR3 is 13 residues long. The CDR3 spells CASSLDRGPEAFF. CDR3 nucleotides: TGTGCCAGCAGCCTCGACAGGGGGCCTGAAGCTTTCTTT.

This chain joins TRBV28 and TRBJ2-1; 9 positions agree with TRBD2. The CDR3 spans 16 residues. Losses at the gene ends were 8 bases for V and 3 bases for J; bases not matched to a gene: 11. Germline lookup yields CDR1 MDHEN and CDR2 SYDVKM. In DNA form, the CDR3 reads TGTGCCAGCTCCGGGCGGGAGGGCCCCAACTACAATGAGCAGTTCTTC. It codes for CASSGREGPNYNEQFF.

CDR3 bases: TGTGCCAGCAGCGTTCGGGAAGGCTACTATGGCTACACCTTC. Its protein is CASSVREGYYGYTF. The V gene is TRBV3-1 (or the pseudogene TRBV3-2), the J gene TRBJ1-2; D call uncertain. Germline-derived CDR1 and CDR2 are LGHDT and YNNKEL (reference sequence). The length of the CDR3 is 14 residues. Trimming left V 5 bases short and J 3 bases short, with 13 bases between.